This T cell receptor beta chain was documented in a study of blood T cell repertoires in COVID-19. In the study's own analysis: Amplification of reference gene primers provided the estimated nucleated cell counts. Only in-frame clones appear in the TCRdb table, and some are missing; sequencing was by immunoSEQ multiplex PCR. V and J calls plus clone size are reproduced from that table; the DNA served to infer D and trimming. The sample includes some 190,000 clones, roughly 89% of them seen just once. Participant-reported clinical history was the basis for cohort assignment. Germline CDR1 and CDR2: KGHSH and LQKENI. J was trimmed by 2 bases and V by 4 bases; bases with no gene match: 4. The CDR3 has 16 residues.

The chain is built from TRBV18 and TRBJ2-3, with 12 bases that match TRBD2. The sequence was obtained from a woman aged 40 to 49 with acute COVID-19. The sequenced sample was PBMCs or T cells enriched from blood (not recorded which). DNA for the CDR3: TGTGCCAGCTCACGTGGACTAGCGGGAACCACAGATACGCAGTATTTT. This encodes CASSRGLAGTTDTQYF.